This T cell receptor (beta chain) was recorded in a study of regulatory T cells in long-lasting Graves disease. Time point noted: newly diagnosed GD, antithyroid drugs for less than 3 months. Extracted RNA from PBMCs served as the source of the TCR library. General study results and limits: Segments TRBV28, TRBJ1-2 and TRBJ2-5 showed preferential usage in persistent disease.

The length of the CDR3 is 15 residues. The V gene's germline CDR1 is SGHTA and CDR2 FQGNSA. V lost 2 bases and J 1 base, leaving 12 bases between the germline ends. Both iRepertoire HTBI primers and Arm-PCR of CDR3 regions were used to build the TCR beta libraries. Per the original data handling: Samples collectively showed more than 55 TRBV and about 15 TRBJ segments. MiXCR, run by TCRdb on the multiplex PCR reads, gives a single entry per CDR3 protein. What appears here as the V and J calls and clone size reflects TCRdb's work, not the paper's. Of roughly 440,000 distinct CDR3 sequences in the sample, about a sixth are singletons; the top ten hold about a quarter. There are many counts of this clonotype. Its antigen remains unidentified. This sample was also put to use in a study of T cells in Graves' hyperthyroidism and ophthalmopathy. That report adds: HTBI primers were employed in a first-round RT-PCR of the TCR CDR3.

This sequence joins TRBV7-2 and TRBJ2-7; D is unresolved. Sequences were derived from peripheral blood mononuclear cells (PBMCs), sampled at new diagnosis, from a patient treated with antithyroid drugs. The source of this sequence is a young woman with Graves disease. CDR3 protein: CASSLFVGRSYEQYF. In DNA, the CDR3 is TGTGCCAGCAGCTTATTCGTTGGCAGATCCTACGAGCAGTACTTC.